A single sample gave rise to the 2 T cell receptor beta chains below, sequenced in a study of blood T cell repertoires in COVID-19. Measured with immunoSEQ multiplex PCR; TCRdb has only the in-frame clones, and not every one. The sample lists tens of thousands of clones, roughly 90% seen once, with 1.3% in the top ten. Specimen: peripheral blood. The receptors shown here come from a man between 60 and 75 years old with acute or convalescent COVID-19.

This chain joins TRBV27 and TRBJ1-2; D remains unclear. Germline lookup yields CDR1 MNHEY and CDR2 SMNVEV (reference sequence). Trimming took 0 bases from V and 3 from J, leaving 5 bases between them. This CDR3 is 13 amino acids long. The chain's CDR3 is CASSLSPDYGYTF. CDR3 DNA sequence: TGTGCCAGCAGTTTATCTCCGGACTATGGCTACACCTTC.

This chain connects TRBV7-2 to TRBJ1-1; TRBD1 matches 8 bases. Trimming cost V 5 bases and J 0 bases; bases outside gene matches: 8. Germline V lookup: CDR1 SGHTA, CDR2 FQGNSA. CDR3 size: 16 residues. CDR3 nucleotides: TGTGCCAGCAGCCAAACAGGGGGTTTGTTGAACACTGAAGCTTTCTTT. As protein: CASSQTGGLLNTEAFF.